This T cell receptor beta chain was profiled in a study of cytomegalovirus exposure and HLA in healthy donors. General study results and limits: Whilst most TCR sequences proved rare, a subset of public TCRs occurred across many donors. Accounts indicate the classifier identified cytomegalovirus status with strong specificity and sensitivity. Overall, around 150 TCR beta chains were annotated as cytomegalovirus-associated.

V lost 1 base and J lost 9; bases outside the gene matches: 9. Looked up from germline, CDR1 is SGHVS and CDR2 is FQNEAQ. CDR3 length: 15 amino acids. Note on this clone: The antigen is not known.

PCR primers comprised 60 Vbeta and 13 Jbeta primers. Assay used: immunoSEQ multiplex PCR; TCRdb lists only in-frame clones, some missing. The sample lists some 150,000 clones, approximately 80% seen once, with approximately 4.5% in the top ten. Donors likely had unrecorded immune exposures despite being nominally healthy when sampled. V and J are TRBV7-8 and TRBJ2-1; 7 bases line up with TRBD1. The receptor was isolated from a man aged 25-45 years in good health and CMV-seronegative. The source material was PBMCs. Here the CDR3 reads CASSLVGGQIREQFF. CDR3 in DNA: TGTGCCAGCAGCTTAGTTGGGGGACAGATTCGTGAGCAGTTCTTC.